This TCR beta chain stems from a study of blood T cell repertoires in COVID-19. Study-level background: Sites in the United States, Italy and Spain provided acute and convalescent COVID-19 samples.

CDR3 size: 15 residues. Trimming removed 2 bases at V and 2 bases at J, with 13 bases between. The V gene's germline CDR1 is MDHEN and CDR2 SYDVKM. The assay was immunoSEQ multiplex PCR, and TCRdb's table has in-frame clones only and misses some. The sample yields roughly 80,000 clones, around 81% seen once. This sequence was found in a human donor in a cohort sampled during active COVID-19. The chain carries TRBV28 and TRBJ2-7; a weak D match, TRBD2 (7 bases). The sequenced sample was peripheral blood. In DNA, the CDR3 is TGTGCCAGCAGTTTAGCCGGGGGGCTCCCCTACGAGCAGTACTTC. It codes for CASSLAGGLPYEQYF.